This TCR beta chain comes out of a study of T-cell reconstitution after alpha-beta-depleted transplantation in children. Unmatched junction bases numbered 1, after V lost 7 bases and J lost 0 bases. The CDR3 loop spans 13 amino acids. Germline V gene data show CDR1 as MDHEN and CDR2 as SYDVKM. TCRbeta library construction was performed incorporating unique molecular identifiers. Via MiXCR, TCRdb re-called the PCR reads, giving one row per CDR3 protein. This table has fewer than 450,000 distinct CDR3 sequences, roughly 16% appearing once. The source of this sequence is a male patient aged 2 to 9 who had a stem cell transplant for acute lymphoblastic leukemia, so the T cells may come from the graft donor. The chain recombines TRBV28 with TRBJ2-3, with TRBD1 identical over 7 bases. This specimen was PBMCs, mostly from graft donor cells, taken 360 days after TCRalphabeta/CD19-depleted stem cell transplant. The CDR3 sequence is CASTTGSTDTQYF. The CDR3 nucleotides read TGTGCCAGCACGACAGGGAGCACAGATACGCAGTATTTT.